This T cell receptor beta chain was retrieved from a study of T cell responses to AZD1222 COVID-19 vaccine. Points on this clone: What it recognizes is unknown.

Study observations and caveats: Regions 160-218 and 743-854 held dominance among vaccine-associated CD4 TCRs, which spanned spike. Mostly white British, mostly female donors; authors suggested clonal diversity may be underestimated. Seropositive status at baseline applied to only a handful of AZD1222 recipients.

Clones were read by immunoSEQ multiplex PCR, and TCRdb kept only the in-frame ones, dropping some. Here the sample spans over 70,000 clones, about 85% being singletons. Sample: peripheral blood, taken on day 0 of AZD1222 vaccination. This TCR was sampled from an adult in good health.

CDR3 protein: CASSYRRGTGEQYF. CDR3 coding DNA: TGTGCCAGCAGTTATAGGAGGGGAACGGGTGAGCAGTACTTC. The chain links TRBV6-5 to TRBJ2-7; D may be TRBD2 (6 bases). V was trimmed by 3 bases and J by 7 bases, leaving 16 bases between them. The germline V gene has CDR1 MNHEY and CDR2 SVGAGI. The CDR3 consists of 14 residues.